This TCR beta chain was sequenced in a study of cytomegalovirus exposure and HLA in healthy donors. This PCR relied on a set of 60 Vbeta primers and 13 Jbeta primers. Only in-frame clones appear in the TCRdb table, and some are missing; sequencing was by immunoSEQ multiplex PCR. The sample lists approximately 100,000 clones, about 74% occurring once. Germline loops: CDR1 MNHEY, CDR2 SVGAGI. The trim removed 5 bases at V and 8 bases at J, leaving 8 bases unmatched. The CDR3 runs to 14 residues. The source material was PBMCs. This receptor was identified in a female donor in good health and CMV-seropositive. The V call is TRBV6-5, the J call TRBJ1-5; 8 bases are a match to TRBD1. Written as DNA, the CDR3 is TGTGCCAGCAGTGGGGGGACAGGAGCTGAGCCCCAGCATTTT. It codes for CASSGGTGAEPQHF.